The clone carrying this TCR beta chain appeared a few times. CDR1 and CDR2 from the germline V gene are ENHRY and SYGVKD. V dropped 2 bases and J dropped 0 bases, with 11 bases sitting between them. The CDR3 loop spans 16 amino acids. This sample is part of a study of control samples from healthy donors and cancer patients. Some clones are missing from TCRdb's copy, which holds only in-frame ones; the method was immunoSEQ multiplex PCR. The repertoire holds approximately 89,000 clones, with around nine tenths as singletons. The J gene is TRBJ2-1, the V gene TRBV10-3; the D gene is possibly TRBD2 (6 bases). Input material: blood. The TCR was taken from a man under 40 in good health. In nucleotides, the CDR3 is TGTGCCATCAGTGAGGCGCGGGGTCCCTCCTACAATGAGCAGTTCTTC. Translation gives CAISEARGPSYNEQFF.